Included here is one T cell receptor (beta chain) sequence, with context. Its antigen is currently unknown. These data originate in a study of memory CD4+ T cells and cytomegalovirus serostatus. Study findings and constraints: About 40% of the roughly 160 known CMV-associated TCRbeta sequences appeared in CD4+ memory. CMV serostatus prediction reached median AUC about 0.95, or 0.9 with US-trained model.

Using immunoSEQ multiplex PCR, the repertoire was profiled, and TCRdb retains in-frame clones only, with some absent. The table includes roughly 49,000 clones, 70% to 85% detected once. Single viable CD3+CD4+CD8-CD45RO+ cells were sorted as the memory CD4+ T cells. Positive selection with CD4 microbeads enriched total CD4+ T cells. V gave up 4 bases and J gave up 8 bases; unmatched junction bases: 11. The CDR3 covers 16 residues. CDR1 is SGHRS and CDR2 is YFSETQ in the germline V gene. The chain carries TRBV5-1 and TRBJ1-4, with TRBD1 matching 10 bases. This clonotype was obtained from an adult in good health and CMV-seronegative. Sequencing was performed on memory CD4+ T cells from blood. In DNA form, the CDR3 reads TGCGCCAGCAGCACGGGGACAGGGGAAGTAGGGGAAAAACTGTTTTTT. Its translation: CASSTGTGEVGEKLFF.